The present T cell receptor beta chain was sequenced within a study of T-cell memory formation after mild COVID-19. From the 5' RACE reads, TCRdb called clonotypes with MiXCR, one entry per CDR3 protein. The sample yields approximately 210,000 distinct CDR3 sequences, 27% seen once. The junction had 12 bases not matched to a gene; V was cut back by 5 bases and J by 5 bases. There are 18 residues in the CDR3. The receptor's source is an adult woman who had mild COVID-19 (a few samples of this study predate the infection). Cell type and time point are not known. The chain links TRBV12-3 or TRBV12-4 to TRBJ2-7, with 16 bases that match TRBD2. The sample taken for sequencing was PBMCs or a T cell subset sorted from them (not recorded which). CDR3 protein: CASSPRGGLAGGPDEQYF. Written as DNA, the CDR3 is TGTGCCAGCAGTCCCCGGGGGGGACTAGCGGGAGGGCCCGACGAGCAGTACTTC.